Presented here are 4 T cell receptor beta chains from one specimen sequenced in a study of tumor-infiltrating lymphocytes in primary liver carcinoma. Reverse transcription of approximately 500 ng total RNA with a constant-region primer produced TCR beta cDNA. The TCR beta library was amplified through three nested multiplex PCR rounds in a modified ARM-PCR procedure. Researchers ran the first two PCR rounds for roughly 11 cycles each with TRBV1-TRBV30 forward primers and a C-beta reverse primer. TCRdb reanalysed the multiplex PCR reads using MiXCR and keeps one entry per CDR3 protein. The sample has fewer than 350,000 distinct CDR3 sequences; less than 65% are singletons. Unsorted whole blood supplied the blood RNA, and germline DNA was isolated too. Sequenced sample: peripheral blood. The receptor source for this set is a man aged 35-49 years with primary liver carcinoma and hepatitis B virus infection.

The chain employs TRBV5-4 and TRBJ2-1; 12 bases map to TRBD2. This CDR3 has 16 amino acids. Germline trimming cut 3 bases from V and 8 bases from J; bases unmatched to any gene: 9. CDR1 SGHNT and CDR2 YYREEE come from the germline V gene (reference sequence). DNA of the CDR3: TGTGCCAGCAGCTCCCGGGCTAGCGGGAGGGGAGATGAGCAGTTCTTC. It codes for CASSSRASGRGDEQFF.

Regarding this clonotype: A much larger clone differs by one base, so this may be a read error. The rearrangement joins TRBV4-1 to TRBJ2-6; unclear D gene. The CDR3 extends over 14 amino acids. Looked up from germline, CDR1 is MGHRA and CDR2 is YSYEKL. CDR3 in DNA: TGCGCCAACAGCCGAGAACCCGGGGCCAACGTCCTGACTTTC. It encodes CANSREPGANVLTF.

V and J are TRBV7-8 and TRBJ2-5; D is ambiguous. Trimming removed 3 bases at V and 2 bases at J, with 7 bases between. Per germline, CDR1 SGHVS and CDR2 FQNEAQ. The length of the CDR3 is 13 residues. CDR3 sequence: CASSFGQQETQYF. CDR3 in DNA: TGTGCCAGCAGCTTCGGGCAGCAAGAGACCCAGTACTTC. Filled out from reference TRBV7-8 and TRBJ2-5, the complete variable domain reads GAGVSQSPRYKVAKRGQDVALRCDPISGHVSLFWYQQALGQGPEFLTYFQNEAQLDKSGLPSDRFFAERPEGSVSTLKIQRTQQEDSAVYLCASSFGQQETQYFGPGTRLLVL.

The sample holds many counts of this clonotype. The gene calls are TRBV4-3 and TRBJ2-3; TRBD2 aligns across 14 bases. Germline trimming cut 0 bases from V and 1 base from J; bases unmatched to any gene: 6. The CDR3 covers 19 residues. The germline gives CDR1 LGHNA, CDR2 YSLEER. CDR3 amino acids: CASSQEGGLAGAGTDTQYF. DNA of the CDR3: TGCGCCAGCAGCCAAGAAGGGGGACTAGCGGGAGCGGGCACAGATACGCAGTATTTT.